A selection of T cell receptor beta chains follows, all from one sample in a study of T cells after posttransplantation cyclophosphamide. Produced via immunoSEQ multiplex PCR; TCRdb's table is partial and in-frame only. The sample includes roughly 9,200 clones, roughly 87% of them seen just once. The material sequenced was memory CD4+ T cells sorted from PBMCs. Receptors were obtained from a woman aged 60-75 years in good health, CMV-negative, and a related stem cell transplant donor. CDR3s include the opening cysteine and the closing phenylalanine or tryptophan. Fields, in order: V gene, D gene, J gene, clone size, CDR3 DNA, CDR3 protein. D genes are given only for firm matches. Clone size is stated in some rows and not others, as once, few, many or a class when expanded.

TRBV19	-	TRBJ2-1	-	TGTGCCAGTAGTCCTCGGGTGGGGGGAGTAACAATAAATGAGCAGTTCTTC	CASSPRVGGVTINEQFF
TRBV18	TRBD1	TRBJ2-7	-	TGTGCCAGCTCACCATGGACAGGGGGCGACTTTGGCTACGAGCAGTACTTC	CASSPWTGGDFGYEQYF
TRBV6-6	TRBD1	TRBJ2-3	once	TGTGCCAGCACCTTAACAGGGGTCACAGATACGCAGTATTTT	CASTLTGVTDTQYF
TRBV9	-	TRBJ1-3	-	TGTGCCAGCAGCCCCCGGGGGGGTCGCTCTGGAAACACCATATATTTT	CASSPRGGRSGNTIYF
TRBV4-1	TRBD1	TRBJ1-5	few	TGCGCCAGCAGCCAAGAGCTAGGCGGGACAGGGTACGAGCCCCAGCATTTT	CASSQELGGTGYEPQHF
TRBV4-3	TRBD2	TRBJ2-5	-	TGCGCCAGCAGCCCTGGACTAGAGGGGACCCAGTACTTC	CASSPGLEGTQYF
TRBV15	TRBD2	TRBJ2-1	-	TGTGCCACCAGCACTCGACTAGCGGGAGGGCCAGAGCAGTTCTTC	CATSTRLAGGPEQFF
TRBV9	-	TRBJ2-4	-	TGTGCCAGCAGCGTAGACCTGGGGGGAAACATTCAGTACTTC	CASSVDLGGNIQYF
TRBV7-9	TRBD2	TRBJ2-3	-	TGTGCCAGCAGCCCGCGGGGGGGCCTTGGAGATACGCAGTATTTT	CASSPRGGLGDTQYF
TRBV29-1	-	TRBJ1-4	once	TGCAGCGCTGTCGACAGCCTTAATGAAAAACTGTTTTTT	CSAVDSLNEKLFF
TRBV2	TRBD1	TRBJ2-1	-	TGTGCCAGCCGAATGGGGACAGGGGTTAATGAGCAGTTCTTC	CASRMGTGVNEQFF